This TCR beta chain was profiled in a study of Graves' ophthalmopathy and Graves' hyperthyroidism. Study-wide findings and caveats: Ophthalmopathy progression predictions by the model showed roughly 75% specificity and approximately 70% sensitivity. Most expanded clonotypes in thyroid above 0.001 frequency also showed up in blood.

This clonotype was counted between two and nine times. The antigen is undetermined. Orbital computed tomography, together with clinical symptoms, serum thyroxine, TRAb and thyroid ultrasound, was used for diagnosis. Amplified TCR beta CDR3 regions were obtained using RNA transcripts as template. The first round was an RT-PCR with HTBI primers, and the second round was a multiplex PCR. TCRdb re-called the multiplex PCR reads through MiXCR, storing one row per CDR3 protein. Here the sample spans about 1.1 million distinct CDR3 sequences, roughly two fifths being singletons. The CDR3 is 15 residues long. Germline V gene data show CDR1 as PRHDT and CDR2 as FYEKMQ (reference sequence). V lost 3 bases and J 4 bases, leaving 15 bases between the germline ends.

The chain joins TRBV13 to TRBJ2-5; TRBD2 might be the D (7 bases). The TCR originated in an adult man with Graves' hyperthyroidism. Sequencing was done on a sample of peripheral blood or thyroid tissue (not recorded which). Here the CDR3 DNA reads TGTGCCAGCAGCTTTCGGGGGGCAGCAGGAGAGACCCAGTACTTC. It encodes CASSFRGAAGETQYF.